The 11 T cell receptor beta chains below all came from one sample that was sequenced in a study of blood T cell repertoires in COVID-19. TCRdb's copy holds only in-frame clones and misses some; the assay was immunoSEQ multiplex PCR. This sample yields 66,000 or so clones, of which roughly 75% are seen a single time; 8.5% to 10% belongs to the top ten. Sequences were obtained from peripheral blood. The origin of the receptors is a human donor in a cohort sampled during active COVID-19.

The rearrangement links TRBV28 to TRBJ2-7; 11 nucleotides agree with TRBD1. The CDR3 loop spans 13 amino acids. V was pared by 7 bases and J by 3 bases, with 2 bases of the junction left unmatched. CDR1 and CDR2 from the germline V gene are MDHEN and SYDVKM. For the CDR3, the DNA is TGTGCCAGCACCGGGACAGGGGGCTACGAGCAGTACTTC. It specifies CASTGTGGYEQYF.

The J gene is TRBJ1-2, the V gene TRBV7-2; 8 positions agree with TRBD1. CDR3 length equals 14 residues. V dropped 5 bases and J dropped 8; count of bases not matched to a gene: 10. From germline, CDR1 is SGHTA and CDR2 FQGNSA. The CDR3: CASSPGGTGEGYTF. The DNA for the CDR3 is TGTGCCAGCAGCCCCGGGGGGACAGGCGAAGGCTACACCTTC.

The chain couples TRBV7-9 to TRBJ2-7; 7 positions match TRBD2. The CDR3 extends over 16 amino acids. Germline-derived CDR1 and CDR2 are SEHNR and FQNEAQ (reference sequence). The junction had 12 bases not matched to a gene; V was cut back by 3 bases and J by 4 bases. CDR3 DNA sequence: TGTGCCAGCAGCTTCGGGCTAGCGGAGAGGGGATACGAGCAGTACTTC. Its protein product is CASSFGLAERGYEQYF.

This chain connects TRBV20-1 to TRBJ2-7; 11 bases are a match to TRBD2. Germline assignment: CDR1 DFQATT and CDR2 SNEGSKA (reference sequence). The V segment lost 3 bases and the J segment 2 bases; nucleotides outside the gene matches: 6. There are 15 residues in the CDR3. In DNA form, the CDR3 reads TGCAGTGCTAGTTCTAGCGGGAGGTACCCCTACGAGCAGTACTTC. Translated: CSASSSGRYPYEQYF.

The gene calls are TRBV3-1 (or the pseudogene TRBV3-2) and TRBJ2-6; 10 bases agree with TRBD1. Germline loops: CDR1 LGHDT, CDR2 YNNKEL (reference sequence). The CDR3 consists of 14 residues. V lost 11 bases to trimming and J lost 2 bases; unmatched junction nucleotides: 3. The chain's CDR3 is CAGGTGAGANVLTF. CDR3 in DNA: TGTGCCGGGGGGACAGGGGCTGGGGCCAACGTCCTGACTTTC.

A remark on this clone: The junction differs from germline at one of its ends, possibly a read error. The chain recombines TRBV7-7 with TRBJ2-5, with D possibly being TRBD1 (5 bases). This CDR3 comprises 16 residues. The germline CDR1 and CDR2 sequences are SSHAT and FNYEAQ (reference sequence). CDR3 DNA: TGTGCTAGCAGTTTAGACTCGGCAGGGTCTAGGAAGACCCAGTACTTC. This gives the protein CASSLDSAGSRKTQYF.

This sequence joins TRBV7-2 and TRBJ1-1; D gene ambiguous. Germline V lookup: CDR1 SGHTA, CDR2 FQGNSA. The CDR3 totals 15 residues. The V end lost 1 base, the J end lost 2 bases, and 11 bases lay between the germline ends. CDR3 amino acids: CASSLGYTANTEAFF. As DNA, the CDR3 is TGTGCCAGCAGCTTAGGGTATACAGCCAACACTGAAGCTTTCTTT.

The chain recombines TRBV7-9 with TRBJ2-5, with TRBD1 as a possible D gene (6 bases). V lost 0 bases, J lost 4 bases, and 9 bases lay in between. CDR1 SEHNR and CDR2 FQNEAQ come from the germline V gene (reference sequence). CDR3 length: 14 residues. The CDR3 sequence is CASSLAQGGETQYF. The CDR3, as DNA: TGTGCCAGCAGCTTAGCACAGGGCGGAGAGACCCAGTACTTC. The whole variable domain, filled in from reference TRBV7-9 and TRBJ2-5, reads DTGVSQNPRHKITKRGQNVTFRCDPISEHNRLYWYRQTLGQGPEFLTYFQNEAQLEKSRLLSDRFSAERPKGSFSTLEIQRTEQGDSAMYLCASSLAQGGETQYFGPGTRLLVL.

The chain is built from TRBV6-5 and TRBJ1-2, with 10 nucleotides matching TRBD1. The CDR3 loop spans 14 amino acids. From germline, CDR1 is MNHEY and CDR2 SVGAGI. The ends lost 10 bases at V and 8 bases at J; junction bases unmatched: 13. CDR3 sequence reads: CATSVLGTGVGYTF. CDR3 sequence (DNA): TGTGCCACCTCCGTCCTCGGGACAGGGGTCGGCTACACCTTC.

V usage is TRBV19 and J usage is TRBJ2-1, with 9 bases fitting TRBD1. The length of the CDR3 is 16 residues. Unmatched junction bases numbered 10, after V lost 5 bases and J lost 5 bases. CDR1 LNHDA and CDR2 SQIVND come from the germline V gene (reference sequence). The CDR3 sequence is CASSPRAGQGNNEQFF. CDR3 DNA sequence: TGTGCCAGTAGTCCCAGGGCGGGACAGGGTAACAATGAGCAGTTCTTC.

V usage is TRBV5-8 and J usage is TRBJ1-5, with a tentative D call TRBD1 (5 bases). V dropped 4 bases and J dropped 6 bases, with 17 bases sitting between them. CDR3 length: 15 amino acids. Germline V CDR1 and CDR2: SGHTS, YDEGEE. The CDR3 DNA reads TGTGCCAGCAGCCTGGGAAGGGGTCGGACTCAGCCCCAGCATTTT. It encodes CASSLGRGRTQPQHF.